What follows are 10 T cell receptor beta chains derived from one specimen sequenced in a study of CD8 T cells in Susac syndrome. Reverse transcription of about 0.5 to 1 ug RNA used random hexamers. TCRdb reprocessed the immunoSEQ multiplex PCR reads via MiXCR and lists one record per CDR3 protein. The sample contains some 130,000 distinct CDR3 sequences, roughly 94% of which appear only once. The sample comprised CD8+ T cells from PBMCs. These TCRs come from a human donor with Susac syndrome.

The rearrangement links TRBV6-5 to TRBJ1-1, with TRBD1 as a possible D gene (5 bases). Trimming left V 2 bases short and J 1 base short, with 8 bases between. Germline V gene data show CDR1 as MNHEY and CDR2 as SVGAGI. CDR3 length: 14 residues. The CDR3 DNA is TGTGCCAGCAGTTACCGGGGCCCGAACACTGAAGCTTTCTTT. Residues: CASSYRGPNTEAFF.

CDR3 sequence reads: CASSQDVYTANTEAFF. CDR3 bases: TGTGCCAGCAGCCAAGACGTTTATACGGCTAACACTGAAGCTTTCTTT. The genes are TRBV3-1 and TRBJ1-1; D uncertain. V was pared by 0 bases and J by 2 bases, with 13 bases between. Germline V gives CDR1 LGHDT, CDR2 YNNKEL (reference sequence). CDR3 length: 16 amino acids.

This chain uses TRBV30 with TRBJ2-7; D is perhaps TRBD2 (6 bases). This CDR3 contains 15 residues. V was trimmed by 3 bases and J by 2 bases, leaving 17 bases between them. Germline CDR1 reads GTSNPN; CDR2 reads SVGIG (reference sequence). CDR3 sequence: CAWSGVEGEAYEQYF. The CDR3 bases are TGTGCCTGGAGCGGGGTGGAGGGAGAGGCCTACGAGCAGTACTTC.

The rearrangement links TRBV29-1 to TRBJ2-7; D is undetermined. The CDR3 has 13 residues. From germline, CDR1 is SQVTM and CDR2 ANQGSEA. Trimming cost V 5 bases and J 2 bases, with 13 bases left between them. DNA for the CDR3: TGCAGCGTTATTCCCCGAGGTGCCTACGAGCAGTACTTC. It specifies CSVIPRGAYEQYF.

Only one count was recorded for this clonotype. V gene TRBV19 combines with J gene TRBJ1-5; 10 nucleotides align to TRBD1. The CDR3 has 15 amino acids. J gave up 5 bases and V 3 bases, and 4 bases lay outside the gene matches. Germline V gives CDR1 LNHDA, CDR2 SQIVND (reference sequence). The CDR3: CASSIFGTGDQPQHF. The CDR3 bases are TGTGCCAGTAGTATTTTCGGGACAGGGGATCAGCCCCAGCATTTT.

The V and J genes are TRBV27 and TRBJ1-2, with 9 bases identical to TRBD1. Germline CDR1 is MNHEY and CDR2 is SMNVEV (reference sequence). Trimming cost V 6 bases and J 7 bases; bases outside gene matches: 9. The CDR3 is 14 amino acids. The CDR3 is CASSLGQGSTGYTF. CDR3 bases: TGTGCCAGCAGCCTCGGACAGGGGTCTACTGGCTACACCTTC.

The genes are TRBV5-6 and TRBJ2-1, with D perhaps given as TRBD1 or TRBD2 (5 bases each). Trimming left V 0 bases short and J 12 bases short, with 7 bases between. Germline assignment: CDR1 SGHDT and CDR2 YYEEEE. The CDR3 consists of 11 residues. Here the CDR3 reads CASSLGDRQFF. Here the CDR3 DNA reads TGTGCCAGCAGCTTGGGGGACCGGCAGTTCTTC. The complete variable domain, with remaining parts taken from reference TRBV5-6 and TRBJ2-1, reads DAGVTQSPTHLIKTRGQQVTLRCSPKSGHDTVSWYQQALGQGPQFIFQYYEEEERQRGNFPDRFSGHQFPNYSSELNVNALLLGDSALYLCASSLGDRQFFGPGTRLTVL.

CDR3 sequence: CSASGVGSSYNEQFF. CDR3 DNA sequence: TGCAGTGCTAGCGGGGTCGGGAGCTCCTACAATGAGCAGTTCTTC. This chain connects TRBV20-1 to TRBJ2-1; possible D gene TRBD2, 6 bases. The CDR3 totals 15 residues. Germline V gene sequence: CDR1 DFQATT, CDR2 SNEGSKA (reference sequence). Trimming removed 3 bases at V and 0 bases at J, with 12 bases between.

About this clonotype itself: The junction departs from germline at one end; a sequencing error may be responsible. This sequence joins TRBV7-2 and TRBJ2-7; D gene uncertain. The germline CDR1 and CDR2 sequences are SGHTA and FQGNSA. The CDR3 is made up of 11 amino acids. In DNA, the CDR3 is TGTGCCAGCAGCTTACTCGGAACGTGGGACTTC. Residues: CASSLLGTWDF.

This clonotype was seen only a few times. V and J are TRBV6-5 and TRBJ2-7; D gene unclear. The CDR3 runs 15 residues. Germline CDR1 is MNHEY and CDR2 is SVGAGI. The V and J ends lost 3 bases and 0 bases respectively, with 12 bases between them. The CDR3 loop reads CASSYLGSSSYEQYF. The DNA for the CDR3 is TGTGCCAGCAGTTATCTCGGATCCAGCTCCTACGAGCAGTACTTC.